This TCR beta chain was obtained from a study of T-cell memory formation after mild COVID-19. Germline loops: CDR1 SGHAT, CDR2 FQNNGV. The CDR3 runs to 20 residues. The junction had 13 bases not matched to a gene; V was cut back by 3 bases and J by 0 bases. TCRdb called the 5' RACE reads again in MiXCR, with one record for every CDR3 protein. The sample contains some 350,000 distinct CDR3 sequences, 15% of which appear only once. The TCR was taken from a man younger than 35 who had mild COVID-19 (a few samples of this study predate the infection). Cell type and time point are not known. V and J are TRBV11-2 and TRBJ2-3, with 12 bases that match TRBD2. The sample consisted of PBMCs or a T cell subset sorted from them (not recorded which). The DNA for the CDR3 is TGTGCCAGCAGCTTTAGAACCGGGACTAGCGGGCGCGCTAGCACAGATACGCAGTATTTT. Its protein is CASSFRTGTSGRASTDTQYF.